These 5 T cell receptor beta chains originate from one sample sequenced in a study of blood T cell repertoires in COVID-19. TCRdb keeps only in-frame clones here, not all; method: immunoSEQ multiplex PCR. The data hold 150,000 to 200,000 clones, with around 80% observed a single time. Sequenced input: PBMCs or T cells enriched from blood (not recorded which). These receptors were obtained from a woman between 45 and 65 years old with acute COVID-19.

The CDR3 region has the DNA TGTGCCAGCAGCTTAATGCCACAGGCTGAAGCTTTCTTT. Its protein product is CASSLMPQAEAFF. V usage is TRBV7-2 and J usage is TRBJ1-1; perhaps TRBD1 as D (5 bases). The CDR3 is made up of 13 amino acids. V was clipped by 2 bases and J by 6 bases, with 10 bases between them. From germline, CDR1 is SGHTA and CDR2 FQGNSA.

The V and J genes are TRBV6-5 and TRBJ1-5; maybe TRBD1 (6 bases). The V gene lost 6 bases and the J gene lost 3 bases, with 15 bases spanning the gap. Germline CDR1 reads MNHEY; CDR2 reads SVGAGI. There are 15 residues in the CDR3. The CDR3 is CASRDSGAANQPQHF. The CDR3, as DNA: TGTGCCAGCAGGGACAGTGGGGCGGCCAATCAGCCCCAGCATTTT.

The chain links TRBV6-2 or TRBV6-3 to TRBJ2-7, with D unclear. The length of the CDR3 is 11 residues. Trimming stripped 4 bases from V and 5 bases from J, with 6 bases between. Germline V lookup: CDR1 MNHEY, CDR2 SVGEGT. The CDR3 loop is CASSFYDEQYV. The CDR3, as DNA: TGTGCCAGCAGTTTTTATGACGAGCAGTACGTC.

The chain combines TRBV5-1 with TRBJ2-1; 7 bases line up with TRBD2. Germline loops: CDR1 SGHRS, CDR2 YFSETQ. The trim removed 1 base at V and 9 bases at J, leaving 4 bases unmatched. CDR3 size: 13 residues. CDR3 in amino acids: CASSLRREGEQFF. In DNA, the CDR3 is TGCGCCAGCAGCTTGCGCAGGGAGGGTGAGCAGTTCTTC.

The chain carries TRBV9 and TRBJ1-4, with TRBD1 identical over 8 bases. This CDR3 region has 17 residues. From germline, CDR1 is SGDLS and CDR2 YYNGEE. V was clipped by 2 bases and J by 1 base; unmatched bases: 7. The CDR3 sequence is CASSVTGGGETNEKLFF. For the CDR3, the DNA is TGTGCCAGCAGCGTCACAGGGGGAGGAGAAACTAATGAAAAACTGTTTTTT.